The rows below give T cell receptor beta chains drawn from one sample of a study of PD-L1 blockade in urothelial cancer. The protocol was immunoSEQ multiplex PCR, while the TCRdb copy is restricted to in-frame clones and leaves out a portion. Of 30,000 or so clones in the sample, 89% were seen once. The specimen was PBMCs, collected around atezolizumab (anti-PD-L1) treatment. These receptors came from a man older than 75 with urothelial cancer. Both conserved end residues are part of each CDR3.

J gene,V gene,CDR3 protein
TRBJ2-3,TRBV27,CASSAGTSGPHTQYF
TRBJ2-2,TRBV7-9,CASILAGTGDTGELFF
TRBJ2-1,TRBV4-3,CASSHFSGNAYNEQFF
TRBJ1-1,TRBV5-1,CASSLMAANTEAFF
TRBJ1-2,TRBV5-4,CASSFQGLGYGYTF
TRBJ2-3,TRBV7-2,CASSFSLAGGTDTQYF
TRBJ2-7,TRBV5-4,CASSPTLAASSYEQYF
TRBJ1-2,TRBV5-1,CASSLGPVTNYGYTF
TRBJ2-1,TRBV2,CASSVSGNREQFF
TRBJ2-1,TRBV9,CASSVRQGVAEQFF
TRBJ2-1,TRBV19,CASNQKGGTDDEQFF
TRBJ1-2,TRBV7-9,CASSPSHTDNYGYTF
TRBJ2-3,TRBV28,CASISSYTDTQYF
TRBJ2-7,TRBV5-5,CASSLISGLSSYEQYF
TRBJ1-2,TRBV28,CASSVGTGDGYTF
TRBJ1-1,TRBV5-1,CASSALTGHKNTEAFF
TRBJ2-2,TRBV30,CAWSVAGTAVGELFF
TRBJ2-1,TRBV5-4,CASSGTSGIYNEQFF
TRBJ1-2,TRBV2,CASRTQGADYGYTF
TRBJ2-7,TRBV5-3,CARSLGQTAYEQYF
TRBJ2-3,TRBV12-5,CASGLTHTDTQYF
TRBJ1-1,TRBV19,CASSMSGIYTEAFF
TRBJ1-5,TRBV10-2,CASTLTGTQPQHF
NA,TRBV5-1,CASSLSSGGTSYEQYF
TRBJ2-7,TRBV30,CAWRPGSSYEQYF
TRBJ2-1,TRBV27,CASSFALSSYNEQFF
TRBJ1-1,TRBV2,CASREGWNTEAFF
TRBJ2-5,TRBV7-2,CASSLQGSQETQYF
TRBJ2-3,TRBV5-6,CASSLEGGASDTQYF
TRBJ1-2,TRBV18,CASSSRLDGYYGYTF
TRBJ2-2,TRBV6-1,CASSEGRQGPNTGELFF
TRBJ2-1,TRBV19,CASRSPSAQGEYNEQFF
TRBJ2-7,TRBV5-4,CASSLTGAAYYEQYF
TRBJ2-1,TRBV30,CAWSPGMYNEQFF
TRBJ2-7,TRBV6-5,CASSAPATYEQYF
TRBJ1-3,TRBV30,CAWSLAVGNTIYF
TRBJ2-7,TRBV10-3,CAISPGTGVYEQYF
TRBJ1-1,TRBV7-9,CASSLKALNTEAFF
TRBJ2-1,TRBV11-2,CALGTSGGRRSNEQFF
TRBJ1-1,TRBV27,CASSSLTVMNTEAFF
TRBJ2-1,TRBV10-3,CAIRTAGTGEQFF
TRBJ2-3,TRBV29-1,CSVETPSGNTDTQYF
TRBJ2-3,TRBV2,CASSRLTSGTDTQYF
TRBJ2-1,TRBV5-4,CASSLAGGLGNEQFF
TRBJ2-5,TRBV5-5,CASSPLAGGQETQYF